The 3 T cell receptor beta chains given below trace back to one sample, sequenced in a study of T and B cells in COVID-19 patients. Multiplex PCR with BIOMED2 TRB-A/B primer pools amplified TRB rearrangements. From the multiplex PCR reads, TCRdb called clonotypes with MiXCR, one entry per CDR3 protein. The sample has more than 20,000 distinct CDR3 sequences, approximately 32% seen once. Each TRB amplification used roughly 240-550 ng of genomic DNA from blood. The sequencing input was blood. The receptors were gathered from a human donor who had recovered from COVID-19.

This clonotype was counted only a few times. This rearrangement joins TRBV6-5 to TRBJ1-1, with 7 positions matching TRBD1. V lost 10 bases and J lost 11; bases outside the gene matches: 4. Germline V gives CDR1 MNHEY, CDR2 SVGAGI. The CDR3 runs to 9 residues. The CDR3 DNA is TGTGCCAAAGGACAGGACGCTTTCTTT. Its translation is CAKGQDAFF.

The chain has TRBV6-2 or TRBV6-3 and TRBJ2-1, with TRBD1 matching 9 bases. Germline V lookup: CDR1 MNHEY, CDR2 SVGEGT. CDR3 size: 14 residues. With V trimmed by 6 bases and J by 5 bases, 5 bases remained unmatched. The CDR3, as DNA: TGTGCCAGCAGCCGGACAGGGGTGAACAATGAGCAGTTCTTC. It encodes CASSRTGVNNEQFF.

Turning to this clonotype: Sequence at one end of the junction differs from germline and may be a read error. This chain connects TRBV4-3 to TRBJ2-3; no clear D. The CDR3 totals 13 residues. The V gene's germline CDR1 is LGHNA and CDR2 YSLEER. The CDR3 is CASRQETSDTQYF. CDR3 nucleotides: TGTGCCAGCAGACAAGAAACATCAGATACGCAGTATTTT.